This TCR beta chain was sequenced in a study of Graves' ophthalmopathy and Graves' hyperthyroidism. Study observations and caveats: Blood also contained most of the expanded thyroid clonotypes above 0.001 frequency.

RNA transcripts were the template, and TCR beta CDR3 regions were amplified from them. HTBI primers were used in a first-round RT-PCR, which preceded a second-round multiplex PCR. TCRdb passed the multiplex PCR reads through MiXCR, listing each CDR3 protein once. The table shows about 740,000 distinct CDR3 sequences, with 40% occurring only once. CDR1 is SGDLS, CDR2 YYNGEE, per germline. V lost 3 bases, J lost 7 bases, and 10 bases lay in between. The CDR3 loop spans 12 amino acids. The PBMCs were taken from over 9.5 ml of fresh peripheral blood. Notes on this clonotype: The antigen remains undetermined.

The sample was peripheral blood. This TCR was recovered from an adult man with Graves' ophthalmopathy. The genes are TRBV9 and TRBJ2-5, with no clear D. The CDR3 loop reads CASSENVGTQYF. In nucleotides, the CDR3 is TGTGCCAGCAGCGAGAACGTAGGGACCCAGTACTTC.